This TCR beta chain was recovered during a study of PD-L1 blockade in urothelial cancer. Study overall: Timepoints chosen for blood analysis were 3 weeks (second dose) and 6 weeks after treatment start. The median T cell count in blood samples was more than 140,000. General study points: Tumor-associated clones in blood expanded more at 3 weeks in durable-benefit patients.

Concerning this clone itself: Its specificity is not known.

Noted time point: pretreatment peripheral blood. CDR3 length: 16 residues. Germline assignment: CDR1 KGHSH and CDR2 LQKENI. The ends lost 1 base at V and 0 bases at J; junction bases unmatched: 1. Clones were sequenced by immunoSEQ multiplex PCR, and TCRdb holds only the in-frame ones, with some missing. The sample lists 50,000 or so clones, 86% occurring once. The chain links TRBV18 to TRBJ1-5, with TRBD1 matching over 9 bases. The clonotype was recovered from a man between 60 and 75 years old with urothelial cancer. Sequences were derived from PBMCs, sampled around atezolizumab (anti-PD-L1) treatment. The CDR3, as DNA: TGTGCCAGCTCACCACTGGGACAGGGTAGCAATCAGCCCCAGCATTTT. It translates to CASSPLGQGSNQPQHF. Full variable domain (rest looked up from reference TRBV18 and TRBJ1-5): NAGVMQNPRHLVRRRGQEARLRCSPMKGHSHVYWYRQLPEEGLKFMVYLQKENIIDESGMPKERFSAEFPKEGPSILRIQQVVRGDSAAYFCASSPLGQGSNQPQHFGDGTRLSIL.